This is a list of T cell receptor beta chains from one sample in a study of shared T cell receptors in the human thymus. TCRdb keeps only in-frame clones here, not all; method: immunoSEQ multiplex PCR. Of roughly 550,000 clones in the sample, around 78% were seen once. The same specimen was also included in a second study, on human thymus T cells.

The sequenced sample consisted of thymocytes. All receptors come from a boy in the first two years of life with a congenital heart defect. Both conserved end residues are part of each CDR3. The order of the fields is D gene, V gene, clone size, J gene, CDR3 DNA, CDR3 protein. D genes are given only for firm matches. Clone size, where shown, is once, few, many, or a class for clones that have expanded.

TRBD1	TRBV6-1	.	TRBJ1-4	TGTGCCAGCAGCCAAGACAGGGTGTCGGAAAAACTGTTTTTT	CASSQDRVSEKLFF
TRBD1	TRBV7-2	once	TRBJ1-1	TGTGCCAGCAGCTCTAGCCCGACAGGGCGGAGGAACACTGAAGCTTTCTTT	CASSSSPTGRRNTEAFF
TRBD1	TRBV5-1	.	TRBJ2-1	TGCGCCAGCAGCTTGGAGGGGACAGGTTACAATGAGCAGTTCTTC	CASSLEGTGYNEQFF
.	TRBV9	.	TRBJ2-1	TGTGCCAGCAGCGTAGAGCTCGACAATGAGCAGTTCTTC	CASSVELDNEQFF
TRBD1	TRBV5-1	.	TRBJ1-1	TGCGCCAGCAGCTTTAGGGGGCTGGGTGAAGCTTTCTTT	CASSFRGLGEAFF
.	TRBV19	.	TRBJ1-5	TGTGCCAGTAGTATCCAACAAGACTACCTGACCATTGATTGGGATAGCAATCAGCCCCAGCATTTT	CASSIQQDYLTIDWDSNQPQHF
.	TRBV27	.	TRBJ1-1	TGTGCCAGCAGCCCCCGCGGGGAGGACACTGAAGCTTTCTTT	CASSPRGEDTEAFF
.	TRBV5-4	.	TRBJ2-7	TGTGCCAGCAGGTCGAGCGGACTAACAAACGAGCAGTACTTC	CASRSSGLTNEQYF
TRBD1	TRBV30	.	TRBJ1-2	TGTGCCTGGAGTGTACCCCACAGGGGGCGAGGCTACACCTTC	CAWSVPHRGRGYTF
TRBD2	TRBV4-1	.	TRBJ2-7	TGCGCCAGCAGCCAAGGGACTAGCGGGTACGAGCAGTACTTC	CASSQGTSGYEQYF
TRBD1	TRBV9	.	TRBJ2-7	TGTGCCAGCGACGACAGGGCCTACGAGCAGTACTTC	CASDDRAYEQYF
.	TRBV11-2	.	TRBJ2-3	TGTGCCAGCAGCTTAAATCAGGGGTGGCATACGCAGTATTTT	CASSLNQGWHTQYF
.	TRBV12-5	.	TRBJ1-3	TGTGCTAGTGGTTCCTTCGGAAACACCATATATTTT	CASGSFGNTIYF
.	TRBV27	.	TRBJ1-4	TGTGCCAGCAGGTCAGGGGCTGTTAATGAAAAACTGTTTTTT	CASRSGAVNEKLFF
.	TRBV6-1	.	TRBJ2-7	TGTGCCAGCAGTGCAGGTACGACCTACGAGCAGTACTTC	CASSAGTTYEQYF
.	TRBV28	.	TRBJ2-7	TGTGCCAGCAGTTTTTGCCCTTACAGGGCCCGGGTGCGAGAGCAGTACTTC	CASSFCPYRARVREQYF
.	TRBV21-1	.	TRBJ2-2	TGTGCCAGCAGCTCCCCGACTAGCGACCGAAACACCGGGGAGCTGTTTTTT	CASSSPTSDRNTGELFF
.	TRBV4-3	.	TRBJ1-4	TGCGCCAGCAGCCAAGATGTGAGGGAGCCGGAGGGAGAAAAACTGTTTTTT	CASSQDVREPEGEKLFF
.	TRBV25-1	.	TRBJ1-1	TGTGCCAGCAGTGGGAGGAACACTGAAGCTTTCTTT	CASSGRNTEAFF
TRBD1	TRBV7-7	.	TRBJ2-5	TGTGCCAGCAGCTGGGACAGGGGAGAGACCCAGTACTTC	CASSWDRGETQYF
.	TRBV15	.	TRBJ1-2	TGTGCCACCAGCAGAGTCCAACGAGGTGGCGACTATGGCTACACCTTC	CATSRVQRGGDYGYTF
.	TRBV7-9	.	TRBJ2-7	TGTGCCAGCAGCCCTAGACAGGATTTTTACGAGCAGTACTTC	CASSPRQDFYEQYF
.	TRBV7-9	.	TRBJ2-3	TGTGCCAGCAGCCTACGTACAGATACGCAGTATTTT	CASSLRTDTQYF
TRBD2	TRBV7-9	.	TRBJ2-5	TGTGCCAGCAGCTTAGCCACTAACCAAGCGGGAGCTGGGGAGACCCAGTACTTC	CASSLATNQAGAGETQYF
.	TRBV14	.	TRBJ1-1	TGTGCCAGCAGCCCGCGGGAGAAGGGCCGCCACACTGAAGCTTTCTTT	CASSPREKGRHTEAFF
TRBD1	TRBV28	once	TRBJ2-1	TGTGCCAGCTCTAGGGGGCTAGTCATAAACCCCGGAAAGGGGCCTATCAATGAGCAGTTCTTC	CASSRGLVINPGKGPINEQFF
TRBD1	TRBV9	.	TRBJ1-3	TGTGCCAGCAGCGGGCTCGACAGGGGGCTCGAAAACACCATATATTTT	CASSGLDRGLENTIYF
TRBD2	TRBV4-2	.	TRBJ2-7	TGTGCCAGCAGCCCACAAGGGGCTAGCGGGAACCCCCCCTACGAGCAGTACTTC	CASSPQGASGNPPYEQYF
TRBD1	TRBV4-3	.	TRBJ1-1	TGCGCCAGCAGCCCTCAGTTCGTCAGGACAGGGGTTACTGAAGCTTTCTTT	CASSPQFVRTGVTEAFF
.	TRBV27	.	TRBJ2-1	TGTGCCAGCAGTCAACAGGGAAATGAGCAGTTCTTC	CASSQQGNEQFF
TRBD1	TRBV28	.	TRBJ1-5	TGTGCCAGCAGTCCCCAGGACAGGAATTATAGCAATCAGCCCCAGCATTTT	CASSPQDRNYSNQPQHF
.	TRBV29-1	.	TRBJ2-3	TGCAGCGTTGAAGGCGGCCTAAGCACAGATACGCAGTATTTT	CSVEGGLSTDTQYF
.	TRBV21-1	.	TRBJ2-7	TGTGCCAGCAGCACAACGAAAGCCCGACAGGGGAGCGTCGGGGAGCAGTACTTC	CASSTTKARQGSVGEQYF
.	TRBV7-9	.	TRBJ1-2	TGTGCCAGCAGCCCTGGACAGAGCTATGGCTACACCTTC	CASSPGQSYGYTF
.	TRBV5-4	.	TRBJ2-3	TGTGCCAGCAGGAGGGGGAGCTCAGATACGCAGTATTTT	CASRRGSSDTQYF
TRBD1	TRBV4-3	.	TRBJ2-3	TGCGCCAGCAGCCCGGACAGGGGGGGGCCAGATACGCAGTATTTT	CASSPDRGGPDTQYF
.	TRBV6-1	few	TRBJ1-5	TGTGCCAGCGGAGGAACAGGCAATCAGCCCCAGCATTTT	CASGGTGNQPQHF
TRBD2	TRBV4-3	.	TRBJ2-1	TGCGCCAGCAGCCAAGATCGGAGGCGGGAGATAGATGAGCAGTTCTTC	CASSQDRRREIDEQFF
.	TRBV6-5	.	TRBJ2-7	TGTGCCAGCAGAGGGCAGGGCTCCTACGAGCAGTACTTC	CASRGQGSYEQYF
.	TRBV27	.	TRBJ1-4	TGTGCCAGCAGGCCTGCAGGGCGGAGGGACGAAAAACTGTTTTTT	CASRPAGRRDEKLFF
TRBD2	TRBV29-1	.	TRBJ2-1	TGCAGCGACGGAGGACTAGCGGGGGATTACAATGAGCAGTTCTTC	CSDGGLAGDYNEQFF
.	TRBV27	.	TRBJ1-1	TGTGCCAGCAGTAAGTTACCCCTGGCGGCATCAATGAACACTGAAGCTTTCTTT	CASSKLPLAASMNTEAFF
TRBD2	TRBV7-3	.	TRBJ2-1	TGTGCCAGCAGCTTTTGGGCTAGCGGGAGTCTTAATGAGCAGTTCTTC	CASSFWASGSLNEQFF
TRBD1	TRBV10-1	.	TRBJ1-5	TGCGCCAGCAGGCAAGGGACAGGCGGCAATCAGCCCCAGCATTTT	CASRQGTGGNQPQHF
.	TRBV4-1	.	TRBJ2-2	TGCGCCAGCAGCCAGGAGAAGAAGGACACCGGGGAGCTGTTTTTT	CASSQEKKDTGELFF
TRBD2	TRBV7-8	.	TRBJ2-7	TGTGCCAGCAGCACTTCTAGCGGGAGGGCCCCTTACGAGCAGTACTTC	CASSTSSGRAPYEQYF
TRBD1	TRBV27	.	TRBJ1-1	TGTGCCAGCAAACAACCCAGGGGGAGGAACACTGAAGCTTTCTTT	CASKQPRGRNTEAFF
TRBD2	TRBV7-2	.	TRBJ2-7	TGTGCCAGCAGCCCGGGGGGGGAGGACGTGCAGTACTTC	CASSPGGEDVQYF
.	TRBV4-1	.	TRBJ2-4	TGCGCCAGCAGCCCCCGACAGGAATGGGGAAACATTCAGTACTTC	CASSPRQEWGNIQYF